The T cell receptor beta chain under discussion was sequenced for a study of vaccination and CD4 T cells after COVID-19. The overall study: Overlapping spike peptides of SARS-CoV-2, HCoV-NL63, HCoV-OC43 and HCoV-229E stimulated the cells.

In its sample, this clonotype was seen a few times. Its antigen is unidentified. General study findings and limits: SARS-CoV-2-reactive clonotype medians increased from around 19 to 38, not significantly.

At the Johns Hopkins FTIC core, DNA taken from cultured CD4+ T cells was sequenced by way of the Oncomine TCR Beta short-read assay. CD4+ T cells were cultured, and genomic DNA was extracted from them. Using its own MiXCR run on the PCR reads, TCRdb lists one record per CDR3 protein. The repertoire holds some 11,000 distinct CDR3 sequences, with 32% as singletons. Treatment specified: approximately 9-day PBMC culture with coronavirus spike peptide pools or control peptides (ViraFEST assay). Unexposed donor CD4+ T cells predated the COVID-19 pandemic, collected 2011-2018. Subject to cell availability, CD4+ T cells from unexposed donors were probed with SARS-CoV-2 S/N and four cold-coronavirus spikes. The sequenced material came from CD4+ T cells from blood, cultured in vitro. The receptor was isolated from a human donor in good health.

For the CDR3, the DNA is TGTGCCAGCAGGCCCCGGGGGCTCACGGGAGATGGCTACACCTTC. This translates into CASRPRGLTGDGYTF. The chain carries TRBV6-2 or TRBV6-3 and TRBJ1-2; tentative D call: TRBD1 (6 bases). This CDR3 contains 15 residues. Deletions cut 6 bases from V and 6 bases from J, with 20 bases between. Looked up from germline, CDR1 is MNHEY and CDR2 is SVGEGT.